This TCR beta chain appears in the sequencing data of a study of blood T cell repertoires in COVID-19. Study-wide background: Acute and convalescent COVID-19 samples came from the United States, Italy and Spain.

As originally analysed: Nucleated cell number was recorded as an estimate derived from reference gene primer amplification. TCRdb's copy holds only in-frame clones and misses some; the assay was immunoSEQ multiplex PCR. Clone size and V and J calls were adopted from that table, with D and trimming inferred from the DNA. The sample contains 96,000 or so clones, approximately 91% of which appear only once. Germline-derived CDR1 and CDR2 are LNHNV and YYDKDF (reference sequence). The CDR3 is 14 amino acids. The V gene lost 3 bases and the J gene lost 5 bases, with 13 bases spanning the gap. The sample consisted of peripheral blood. The sequence was obtained from an elderly woman with acute or convalescent COVID-19. The gene calls are TRBV15 and TRBJ1-2; D perhaps matches TRBD1 (6 bases). CDR3 sequence (DNA): TGTGCCACCAGCAGGCTAGGGGGAGAGTATGGCTACACCTTC. Translation gives CATSRLGGEYGYTF.